This T cell receptor beta chain was observed in a study of monozygotic twins with inflammatory bowel disease (dated by TCRdb to 2018 to 2020). For the wider study: A total of about 28 monozygotic twin pairs were included in the full study, comprising nine German pairs (four IBD-concordant, five IBD-discordant) and 19 IBD-discordant Danish pairs. Each individual had, on average, about 151 000 unique TCRalpha sequences and 181 000 unique TCRbeta sequences available for analysis. Within discordant pairs, disease-associated traits were sought mainly by comparing IBD patients with their genetically identical healthy co-twins. What the authors observed across the whole study: Concordant and discordant twins showed no difference in repertoire similarity, possibly because of limited statistical power. Because patients received different immunosuppressive treatments, the repertoires may have picked up extra background noise and variability between individuals. Measured by the inverse Simpson index, TCRbeta repertoire diversity was lower in IBD patients than in their healthy co-twins. Compared with healthy twins, IBD patients shared fewer clonotypes with other individuals, and the difference was most pronounced in patients with signs of disease activity. No single strong signal or clonotype linked to IBD turned up in the results, so the idea that one exists was not supported. The analysis was unable to tell different T cell subtypes apart.

Looking up the germline V gene yields CDR1 SGHTA and CDR2 FQGNSA. The cysteine opens and the phenylalanine closes a CDR3 of 14 amino acids. No DNA has been recorded. With regard to this clonotype: This receptor's antigen is unknown.

From each donor, an approximately 2.4 ml peripheral blood sample was drawn into PAXgene tubes and stored at -80 degrees C. Without T cell sorting, total RNA was isolated from whole blood using the PAXgene blood miRNA kit on an automated QIAcube. Peripheral blood from monozygotic twin pairs who were concordant or discordant for inflammatory bowel disease underwent deep TCRalpha and TCRbeta repertoire profiling using unique molecular barcoding. Smoking habits were recorded for all twin pairs, and individuals were classified as current, former or never smokers. The protocol used for the library was 5' RACE. Preparation of each TCR library used approximately 4,000 ng of total RNA. For each sample, cDNA was synthesized in eight separate reactions using SMARTScribe reverse transcriptase. During cDNA synthesis, unique molecular identifiers containing a 6-nucleotide sample barcode were introduced by template switching. TCRalpha and TCRbeta cDNA was amplified by two nested PCRs of 16 and 9 cycles, with bead purification after each PCR. Before amplification, the cDNA was treated with uracil DNA-glycosylase and purified using the QIAquick PCR purification kit. In the second PCR, Illumina TruSeq-compatible adapters and sample-specific barcodes were added. TapeStation and Qubit were used to check library quality and concentration, and roughly 4.9 ng of each library was pooled. Sequencing of the pooled libraries was done on an Illumina HiSeq2500 single-index Rapid Run using custom sequencing primers and 2 x 100 bp reads. As for how the authors treated the data: UMI-based consensus assembly with MiGEC version 1.2.6 was used to correct PCR and sequencing errors. V(D)J alignment, clonotype assembly and CDR3 extraction were performed with MiXCR version 2.1.1. Normalisation of gene usage, clonotype sharing and MAIT/NKT TCR abundance was achieved by analysing the top 1000, 10 000 and 20 000 clonotypes per sample. Diversity was computed as the inverse Simpson index with the vegan R package after downsampling to 27 000 UMIs. Paired Mann-Whitney U tests were applied to discordant twin pairs, and Benjamini-Hochberg correction was used for multiple testing. TCRdb reprocessed the reads and provides one entry for every CDR3 protein sequence; no DNA is given. None of the V and J calls come from the authors' own analysis; TCRdb made them. The table for this sample lists 120,000 to 150,000 distinct CDR3 sequences. In total, the top ten clones hold 2.4% of the sample.

The sequence was obtained from a human donor with ulcerative colitis or Crohn's disease, or a healthy co-twin of an affected twin (not recorded which). In this chain, TRBV7-2 is recombined with TRBJ2-5. Sequencing was carried out using blood. The CDR3 amino acid sequence is: CASSFGLGQETQYF.